The clone carrying this T cell receptor (beta chain) has a handful of counts. Its target is not known. Germline V gene sequence: CDR1 SGHRS, CDR2 YFSETQ. The CDR3 contains 15 residues. Unmatched junction bases numbered 5, after V lost 3 bases and J lost 2 bases. This entry belongs to a study of T-cell memory formation after mild COVID-19. Study as a whole: For the most part, TCR clusters were specific to one donor.

The authors produced TCR alpha and TCR beta cDNA libraries with sample barcodes and UMIs by 5'RACE using constant-segment primers. TCRdb itself ran the 5' RACE reads through MiXCR, one entry per CDR3 protein. The sample lists 450,000 or so distinct CDR3 sequences, roughly 20% occurring once. Regarding the study as a whole: Whether second-wave clones peaking at day 37 were SARS-CoV-2 specific went unconfirmed. Pre-infection memory harbored some responding clones, suggesting cross-reactive memory joined.

The receptor was derived from an adult woman who had mild COVID-19 (a few samples of this study predate the infection). Cell type and time point are not known. The chain is built from TRBV5-1 and TRBJ1-1; 9 bases agree with TRBD1. The sample consisted of PBMCs or a T cell subset sorted from them (not recorded which). CDR3 protein: CASSWGTGINTEAFF. In DNA form, the CDR3 reads TGCGCCAGCAGCTGGGGGACAGGGATTAACACTGAAGCTTTCTTT.